Below, 11 T cell receptor beta chains from the same sample are listed, as sequenced in a study of T cell repertoires in ileal Crohn's disease. The data were produced by immunoSEQ multiplex PCR, yet TCRdb's version contains in-frame clones alone and is incomplete. The profile covers 25,000 to 30,000 clones, with over 75% appearing a single time and around 19% taken by the ten largest. Input material: ileal tissue. The receptors were sampled from an adult with Crohn's disease.

This chain joins TRBV30 and TRBJ2-2; 10 bases line up with TRBD1. Germline CDR1 is GTSNPN and CDR2 is SVGIG (reference sequence). V lost 8 bases and J lost 6; bases outside the gene matches: 9. This CDR3 has 14 amino acids. The CDR3 DNA sequence: TGTGCCCGCCCGGGACAGGGGTTTGCCGGGGAGCTGTTTTTT. This sequence encodes CARPGQGFAGELFF.

This clone was seen a handful of times. The chain couples TRBV4-1 to TRBJ2-7, with 8 positions matching TRBD2. This CDR3 has 16 residues. In germline, CDR1 is MGHRA, CDR2 YSYEKL. With V trimmed by 1 base and J by 4 bases, 9 bases remained unmatched. The CDR3: CASSQVRAGGQYEQYF. The CDR3 DNA reads as TGCGCCAGCAGCCAAGTCAGGGCGGGAGGTCAGTACGAGCAGTACTTC.

CDR3 sequence reads: CATSKPGFGETQYF. DNA of the CDR3: TGTGCCACCAGCAAACCCGGGTTCGGGGAGACCCAGTACTTC. The chain links TRBV15 to TRBJ2-5, with no clear D. Trimming pared 4 bases from V and 5 bases from J, leaving 14 bases between. The length of the CDR3 is 14 residues. Germline V gene sequence: CDR1 LNHNV, CDR2 YYDKDF (reference sequence).

Only a few counts were recorded for this clone. V usage is TRBV6-1 and J usage is TRBJ2-7; 15 positions match TRBD2. Germline values: CDR1 MNHNS, CDR2 SASEGT. Losses at the gene ends were 7 bases for V and 7 bases for J; bases not matched to a gene: 5. This CDR3 spans 14 amino acids. Written as DNA, the CDR3 is TGTGCCAGCACCCTGGGACTAGCGGGAGGTGAGCAGTACTTC. Protein: CASTLGLAGGEQYF.

The chain employs TRBV7-3 and TRBJ1-2, with TRBD1 matching over 7 bases. V lost 6 bases to trimming and J lost 5 bases; unmatched junction nucleotides: 3. The germline V gene encodes CDR1 SGHTA and CDR2 FQGTGA. The CDR3 length is 12 residues. CDR3 nucleotides: TGTGCCAGCAGTTCGACAGGGTATGGCTACACCTTC. Protein sequence: CASSSTGYGYTF.

The V call is TRBV11-3, the J call TRBJ2-1; 7 bases are a match to TRBD1. There are 16 residues in the CDR3. With 5 bases clipped from V and 0 bases from J, the junction kept 7 bases outside the gene matches. Germline lookup yields CDR1 SGHNT and CDR2 YENEEA. Written as DNA, the CDR3 is TGTGCCAGCAGCCCCACGACAGGGCACTCCTACAATGAGCAGTTCTTC. This encodes CASSPTTGHSYNEQFF. The full variable domain, completed using reference TRBV11-3 and TRBJ2-1, is EAGVVQSPRYKIIEKKQPVAFWCNPISGHNTLYWYLQNLGQGPELLIRYENEEAVDDSQLPKDRFSAERLKGVDSTLKIQPAELGDSAVYLCASSPTTGHSYNEQFFGPGTRLTVL.

There are a few counts of this clone. This chain connects TRBV5-4 to TRBJ2-7; 7 nucleotides line up with TRBD1. Losses at the gene ends were 1 base for V and 3 bases for J; bases not matched to a gene: 7. This CDR3 region has 15 residues. Germline V gene lookup returns CDR1 SGHNT and CDR2 YYREEE (reference sequence). The CDR3 DNA sequence: TGTGCCAGCAGCTTGCCTCGACAGGGAGTCTACGAGCAGTACTTC. Amino acid sequence: CASSLPRQGVYEQYF.

This clone was detected a few times. The chain carries TRBV10-3 and TRBJ1-3; D gene ambiguous. Germline values: CDR1 ENHRY, CDR2 SYGVKD. The length of the CDR3 is 12 residues. Trimming pared 6 bases from V and 0 bases from J, leaving 3 bases between. CDR3 amino acids: CAISSSGNTIYF. The CDR3 DNA is TGTGCCATCAGCTCCTCTGGAAACACCATATATTTT.

The chain links TRBV5-1 to TRBJ1-1; D possibly corresponds to TRBD1 (5 bases). The germline V gene encodes CDR1 SGHRS and CDR2 YFSETQ. The CDR3 spans 13 residues. V lost 2 bases to trimming and J lost 4 bases, with 9 bases between them. As DNA, the CDR3 is TGCGCCAGCAGCTTTAGGAGGGGCACTGAAGCTTTCTTT. Encoded protein: CASSFRRGTEAFF.

This sequence joins TRBV6-4 and TRBJ2-7, with TRBD2 identical over 11 bases. Germline V CDR1 and CDR2: MRHNA, SNTAGT. This CDR3 region has 16 residues. V gave up 3 bases and J gave up 6 bases; unmatched junction bases: 10. CDR3 amino acids: CASSEGQLAGVGEQYF. The CDR3 DNA sequence: TGTGCCAGCAGTGAAGGTCAACTAGCGGGAGTTGGCGAGCAGTACTTC.

As DNA, the CDR3 is TGTGCCAGCAGCGTAGAGGCTAGCGGGGGCCACGGGGAGCTGTTTTTT. It encodes CASSVEASGGHGELFF. The chain uses TRBV9 and TRBJ2-2, with 10 bases lining up with TRBD2. The V gene end was trimmed by 0 bases and the J gene end by 7 bases; junction bases not matched to a gene: 6. The CDR3 sequence is 16 residues long. Germline values: CDR1 SGDLS, CDR2 YYNGEE.